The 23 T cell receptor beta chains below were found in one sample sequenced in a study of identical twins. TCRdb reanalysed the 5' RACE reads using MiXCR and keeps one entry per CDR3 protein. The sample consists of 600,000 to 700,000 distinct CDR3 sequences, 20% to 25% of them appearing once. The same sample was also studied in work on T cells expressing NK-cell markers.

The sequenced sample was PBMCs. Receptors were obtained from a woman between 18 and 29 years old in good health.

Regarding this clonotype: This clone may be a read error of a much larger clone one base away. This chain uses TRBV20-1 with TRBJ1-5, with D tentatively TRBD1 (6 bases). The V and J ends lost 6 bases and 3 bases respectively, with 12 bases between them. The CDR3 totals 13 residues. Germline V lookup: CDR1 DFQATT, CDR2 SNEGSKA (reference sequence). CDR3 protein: CSATTGPNQPQHF. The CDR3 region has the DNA TGCAGTGCCACGACAGGACCCAATCAGCCCCAGCATTTT.

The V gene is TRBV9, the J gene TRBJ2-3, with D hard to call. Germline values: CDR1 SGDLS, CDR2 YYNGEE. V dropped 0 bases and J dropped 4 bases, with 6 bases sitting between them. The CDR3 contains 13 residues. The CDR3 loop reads CASSVADSDTQYF. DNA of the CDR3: TGTGCCAGCAGCGTAGCGGATTCAGATACGCAGTATTTT.

CDR3 in amino acids: CASSLDKSPLHF. The CDR3 DNA sequence: TGCGCCAGCAGCTTGGACAAATCACCCCTCCACTTT. This sequence joins TRBV5-1 and TRBJ1-6; D not certain. V lost 0 bases, J lost 10 bases, and 5 bases lay in between. The CDR3 is made up of 12 amino acids. In germline, CDR1 is SGHRS, CDR2 YFSETQ.

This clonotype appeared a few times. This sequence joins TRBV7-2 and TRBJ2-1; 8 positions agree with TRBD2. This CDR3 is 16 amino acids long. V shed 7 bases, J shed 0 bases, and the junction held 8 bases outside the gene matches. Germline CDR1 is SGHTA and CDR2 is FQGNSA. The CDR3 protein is CASTAGGVPSYNEQFF. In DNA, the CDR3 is TGTGCCAGCACCGCGGGGGGCGTACCCTCCTACAATGAGCAGTTCTTC.

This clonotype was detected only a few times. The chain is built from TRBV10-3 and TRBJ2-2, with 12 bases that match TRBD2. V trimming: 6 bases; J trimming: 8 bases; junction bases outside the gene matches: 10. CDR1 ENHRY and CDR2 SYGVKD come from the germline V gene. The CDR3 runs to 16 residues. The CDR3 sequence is CAISTTGLAGSGELFF. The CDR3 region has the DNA TGTGCCATCAGCACAACGGGACTAGCGGGTTCTGGGGAGCTGTTTTTT.

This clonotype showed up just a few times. As DNA, the CDR3 is TGCAGCGTGGGACAGGGGAATGCCCCGGAGACCCAGTACTTC. It codes for CSVGQGNAPETQYF. The chain carries TRBV29-1 and TRBJ2-5; TRBD1 agrees at 10 bases. CDR1 and CDR2 from the germline V gene are SQVTM and ANQGSEA. V lost 6 bases to trimming and J lost 5 bases; unmatched junction nucleotides: 9. The CDR3 spans 14 residues.

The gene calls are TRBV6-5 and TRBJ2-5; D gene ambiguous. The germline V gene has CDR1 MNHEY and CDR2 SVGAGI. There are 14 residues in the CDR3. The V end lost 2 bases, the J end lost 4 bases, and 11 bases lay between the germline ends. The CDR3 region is CASSYGRQAETQYF. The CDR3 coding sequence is TGTGCCAGCAGTTACGGAAGACAAGCAGAGACCCAGTACTTC.

CDR3 residues: CASSFTGNNQPQHF. Written as DNA, the CDR3 is TGTGCCAGCAGTTTTACAGGGAACAATCAGCCCCAGCATTTT. This chain joins TRBV12-3 or TRBV12-4 and TRBJ1-5, with D tentatively TRBD1 (6 bases). Between the trimmed V and J ends, which lost 3 bases and 3 bases, there was a span of 9 bases. The CDR3 spans 14 residues.

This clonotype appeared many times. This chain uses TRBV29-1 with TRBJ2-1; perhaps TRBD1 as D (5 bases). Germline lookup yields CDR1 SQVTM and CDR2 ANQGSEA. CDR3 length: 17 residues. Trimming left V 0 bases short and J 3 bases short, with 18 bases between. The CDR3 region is CSVEEARGSTIYNEQFF. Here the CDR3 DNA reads TGCAGCGTTGAAGAAGCAAGGGGTTCTACTATCTACAATGAGCAGTTCTTC.

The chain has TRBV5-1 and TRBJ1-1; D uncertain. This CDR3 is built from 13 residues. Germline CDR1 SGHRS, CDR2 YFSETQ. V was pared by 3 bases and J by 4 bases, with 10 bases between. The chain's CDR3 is CASSSAATTEAFF. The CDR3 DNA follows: TGCGCCAGCAGCTCAGCAGCAACCACTGAAGCTTTCTTT.

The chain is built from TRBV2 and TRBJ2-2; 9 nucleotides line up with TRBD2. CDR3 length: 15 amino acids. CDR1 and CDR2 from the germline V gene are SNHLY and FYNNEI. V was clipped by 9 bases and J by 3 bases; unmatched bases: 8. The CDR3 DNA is TGTGCCAGGGGGGGACTAGCAGGCTACACCGGGGAGCTGTTTTTT. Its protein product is CARGGLAGYTGELFF.

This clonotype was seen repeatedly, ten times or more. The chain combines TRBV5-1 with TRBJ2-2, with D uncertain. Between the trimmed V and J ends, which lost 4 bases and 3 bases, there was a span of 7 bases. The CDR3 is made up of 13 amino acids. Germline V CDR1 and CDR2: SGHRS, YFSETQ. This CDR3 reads CASSPQDTGELFF. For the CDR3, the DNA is TGCGCCAGCAGCCCCCAGGACACCGGGGAGCTGTTTTTT.

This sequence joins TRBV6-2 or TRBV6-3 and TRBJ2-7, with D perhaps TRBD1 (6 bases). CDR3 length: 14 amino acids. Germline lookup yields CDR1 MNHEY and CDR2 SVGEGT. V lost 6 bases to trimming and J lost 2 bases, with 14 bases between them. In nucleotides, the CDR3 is TGTGCCAGCAGGGCCGCAGGGGTAACCTACGAGCAGTACTTC. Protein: CASRAAGVTYEQYF.

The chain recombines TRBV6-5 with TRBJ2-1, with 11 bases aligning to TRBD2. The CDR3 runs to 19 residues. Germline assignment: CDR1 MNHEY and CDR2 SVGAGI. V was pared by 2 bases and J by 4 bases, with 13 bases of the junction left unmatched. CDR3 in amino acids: CASSYRPGTSGRIYNEQFF. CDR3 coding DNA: TGTGCCAGCAGTTACAGGCCTGGGACTAGCGGAAGGATTTACAATGAGCAGTTCTTC.

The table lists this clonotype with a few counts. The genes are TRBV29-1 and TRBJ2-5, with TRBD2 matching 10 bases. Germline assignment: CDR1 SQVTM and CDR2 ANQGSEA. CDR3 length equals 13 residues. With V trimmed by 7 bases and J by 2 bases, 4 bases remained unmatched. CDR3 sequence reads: CSDRTSGQETQYF. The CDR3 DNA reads TGCAGCGACCGGACTAGCGGTCAAGAGACCCAGTACTTC.

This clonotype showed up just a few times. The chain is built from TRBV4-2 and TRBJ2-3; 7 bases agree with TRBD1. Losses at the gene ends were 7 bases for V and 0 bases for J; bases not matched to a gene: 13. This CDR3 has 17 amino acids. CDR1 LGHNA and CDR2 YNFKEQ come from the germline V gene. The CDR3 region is CASTSLSGTASTDTQYF. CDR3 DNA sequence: TGTGCCAGCACCAGCTTATCTGGGACAGCTAGCACAGATACGCAGTATTTT.

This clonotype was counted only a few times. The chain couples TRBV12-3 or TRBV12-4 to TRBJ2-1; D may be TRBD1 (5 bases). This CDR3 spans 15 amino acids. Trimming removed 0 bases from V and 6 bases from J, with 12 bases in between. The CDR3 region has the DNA TGTGCCAGCAGTTTAGCGCCTTGGGGCGGCAATGAGCAGTTCTTC. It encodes CASSLAPWGGNEQFF.

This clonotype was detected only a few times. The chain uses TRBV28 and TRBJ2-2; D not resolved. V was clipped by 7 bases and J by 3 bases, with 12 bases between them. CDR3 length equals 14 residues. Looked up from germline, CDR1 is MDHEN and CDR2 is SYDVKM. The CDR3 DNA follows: TGTGCCAGCATCCAATCCACGGACACCGGGGAGCTGTTTTTT. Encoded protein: CASIQSTDTGELFF.

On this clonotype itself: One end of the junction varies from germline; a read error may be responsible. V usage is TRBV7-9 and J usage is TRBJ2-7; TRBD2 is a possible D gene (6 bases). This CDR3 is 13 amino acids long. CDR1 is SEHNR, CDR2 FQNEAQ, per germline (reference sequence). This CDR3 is CASSLGSGSVENF. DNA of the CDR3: TGTGCCAGCAGCTTAGGGAGCGGGTCAGTAGAGAACTTC.

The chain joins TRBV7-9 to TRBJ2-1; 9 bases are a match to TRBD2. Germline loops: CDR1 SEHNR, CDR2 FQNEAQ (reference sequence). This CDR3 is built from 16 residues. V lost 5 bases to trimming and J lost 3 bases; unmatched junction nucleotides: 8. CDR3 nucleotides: TGTGCCAGCAGCCCTGCTTTAGCGGGGGACTACAATGAGCAGTTCTTC. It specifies CASSPALAGDYNEQFF. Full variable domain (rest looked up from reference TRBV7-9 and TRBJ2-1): DTGVSQNPRHKITKRGQNVTFRCDPISEHNRLYWYRQTLGQGPEFLTYFQNEAQLEKSRLLSDRFSAERPKGSFSTLEIQRTEQGDSAMYLCASSPALAGDYNEQFFGPGTRLTVL.

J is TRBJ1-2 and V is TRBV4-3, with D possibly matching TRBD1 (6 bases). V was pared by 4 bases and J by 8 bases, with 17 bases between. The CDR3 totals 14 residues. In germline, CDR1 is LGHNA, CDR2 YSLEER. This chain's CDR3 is CASSPDRSRKGYTF. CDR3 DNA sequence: TGCGCCAGCAGCCCCGACAGGTCACGTAAGGGCTACACCTTC.

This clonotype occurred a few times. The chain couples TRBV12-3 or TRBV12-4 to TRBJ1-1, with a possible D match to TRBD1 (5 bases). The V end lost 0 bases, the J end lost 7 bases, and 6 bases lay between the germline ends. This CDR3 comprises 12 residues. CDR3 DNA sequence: TGTGCCAGCAGTTTAGCAGGGGTTGAAGCTTTCTTT. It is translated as CASSLAGVEAFF.

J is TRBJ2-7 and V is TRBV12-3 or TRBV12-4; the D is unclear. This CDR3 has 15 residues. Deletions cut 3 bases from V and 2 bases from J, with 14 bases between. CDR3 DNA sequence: TGTGCCAGCAGTTTGGGATCCGGTGTCACCTACGAGCAGTACTTC. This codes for CASSLGSGVTYEQYF.